These 26 T cell receptor beta chains came from one sample sequenced in a study of T-cell reconstitution after alpha-beta-depleted transplantation in children. Preparation of the TCRbeta library was carried out with unique molecular identifiers. TCRdb called the PCR reads again in MiXCR, with one record for every CDR3 protein. The data show hundreds of thousands of distinct CDR3 sequences, 15% to 20% seen once. This sample comprised PBMCs from the stem cell graft donor, obtained from the stem cell graft. The receptors here all came from a human donor who donated a stem cell graft to a child with acute myeloid leukemia.

In this sample, this clonotype turned up a few times. The chain employs TRBV5-1 and TRBJ1-1; 7 bases are a match to TRBD1. The CDR3 totals 14 residues. Germline V gives CDR1 SGHRS, CDR2 YFSETQ. With V trimmed by 4 bases and J by 4 bases, 7 bases remained unmatched. The CDR3 here is CASSVRQGPTEAFF. CDR3 nucleotides: TGCGCCAGCAGCGTTAGACAGGGACCCACTGAAGCTTTCTTT.

V is TRBV7-7 and J is TRBJ2-3; 7 bases align to TRBD2. J gave up 4 bases and V 1 base, and 8 bases lay outside the gene matches. The length of the CDR3 is 16 residues. Germline V lookup: CDR1 SSHAT, CDR2 FNYEAQ (reference sequence). For the CDR3, the DNA is TGTGCCAGCAGCTTAGTTGGCCGAGGGAGGGCAGATACGCAGTATTTT. Amino acids: CASSLVGRGRADTQYF.

The chain combines TRBV7-9 with TRBJ2-2; D is ambiguous. The CDR3 contains 11 residues. The germline CDR1 and CDR2 sequences are SEHNR and FQNEAQ (reference sequence). Trimming removed 5 bases at V and 8 bases at J, with 6 bases between. Written as DNA, the CDR3 is TGTGCCAGCAGCAGACTTGGGGAGCTGTTTTTT. This encodes CASSRLGELFF.

In its sample, this clonotype was seen many times. The CDR3 sequence: CASSLSLPGGDEQFF. CDR3 nucleotide sequence: TGCGCCAGCAGCTTGTCCCTTCCCGGTGGCGATGAGCAGTTCTTC. The V call is TRBV5-1, the J call TRBJ2-1; no firm D call. Germline loops: CDR1 SGHRS, CDR2 YFSETQ. There are 15 residues in the CDR3. V dropped 1 base and J dropped 8 bases, with 16 bases sitting between them.

The rearrangement joins TRBV7-9 to TRBJ2-3; D not resolved. Germline-derived CDR1 and CDR2 are SEHNR and FQNEAQ (reference sequence). The V gene lost 4 bases and the J gene lost 4 bases, with 6 bases spanning the gap. This CDR3 comprises 12 residues. The DNA of the CDR3 is TGTGCCAGCAGCTGGATGCCAGATACGCAGTATTTT. Translating gives CASSWMPDTQYF.

This clonotype was seen ten or more times. The rearrangement links TRBV20-1 to TRBJ1-1; no clear D. Deletions cut 3 bases from V and 0 bases from J, with 5 bases between. Germline lookup yields CDR1 DFQATT and CDR2 SNEGSKA (reference sequence). The CDR3 consists of 12 residues. The DNA for the CDR3 is TGCAGTGCTAGTATCATGAACACTGAAGCTTTCTTT. It translates to CSASIMNTEAFF.

This clonotype has a count of ten or more. The rearrangement uses TRBV12-3 or TRBV12-4 and TRBJ2-7, with D uncertain. The V gene lost 7 bases and the J gene lost 1 base, with 17 bases spanning the gap. There are 15 residues in the CDR3. The CDR3 DNA sequence: TGTGCCAGCACCCCTCGAGGCAGCCTTTCCTACGAGCAGTACTTC. It yields the protein CASTPRGSLSYEQYF.

This CDR3 reads CASSDRGSSRPIISGANVLTF. In DNA form, the CDR3 reads TGTGCCAGCTCCGACCGGGGGAGTTCGAGGCCGATTATCTCTGGGGCCAACGTCCTGACTTTC. This rearrangement joins TRBV18 to TRBJ2-6, with D perhaps matching TRBD2 (6 bases). Trimming cost V 6 bases and J 0 bases, with 27 bases left between them. The germline gives CDR1 KGHSH, CDR2 LQKENI. There are 21 residues in the CDR3.

The chain links TRBV7-2 to TRBJ2-1; TRBD1 might be the D (5 bases). Germline V CDR1 and CDR2: SGHTA, FQGNSA. The CDR3 has 15 residues. V dropped 3 bases and J dropped 3 bases, with 12 bases sitting between them. The CDR3 bases are TGTGCCAGCAGCTTCAGTAACAGGATCTACAATGAGCAGTTCTTC. It specifies CASSFSNRIYNEQFF.

This clonotype was counted only a few times. The chain couples TRBV20-1 to TRBJ2-1, with D perhaps TRBD2 (5 bases). Germline V lookup: CDR1 DFQATT, CDR2 SNEGSKA (reference sequence). The V and J ends lost 6 bases and 4 bases respectively, with 7 bases between them. This CDR3 is 11 amino acids long. Here the CDR3 reads CSADYYNEQFF. The CDR3, as DNA: TGCAGTGCCGACTATTACAATGAGCAGTTCTTC.

V is TRBV24-1 and J is TRBJ1-4; perhaps TRBD1 as D (5 bases). The length of the CDR3 is 15 residues. CDR1 KGHDR and CDR2 SFDVKD come from the germline V gene. V shed 3 bases and J shed 0 bases, with 7 bases lying between them. The CDR3, as DNA: TGTGCCACCAGTGATCCGACAGCAACTAATGAAAAACTGTTTTTT. It specifies CATSDPTATNEKLFF.

There are a few counts of this clonotype. V usage is TRBV6-1 and J usage is TRBJ1-5, with 9 bases lining up with TRBD1. V lost 5 bases to trimming and J lost 2 bases; unmatched junction nucleotides: 7. CDR3 length: 16 residues. CDR1 MNHNS and CDR2 SASEGT come from the germline V gene. In DNA form, the CDR3 reads TGTGCCAGCAGTCCCTGGGGACAGGGTCGCAATCAGCCCCAGCATTTT. It specifies CASSPWGQGRNQPQHF.

Turning to this clonotype: This may be a read error: a much more frequent sequence differs by one nucleotide. The rearrangement joins TRBV5-5 to TRBJ1-2, with a weak D call TRBD1 (6 bases). CDR1 is SGHKS, CDR2 YYEKEE, per germline (reference sequence). Trimming stripped 4 bases from V and 10 bases from J, with 11 bases between. This CDR3 comprises 11 residues. In DNA form, the CDR3 reads TGTGCCAGCAGCACACAGGGTACCTACACCTTC. This translates into CASSTQGTYTF.

This clonotype was detected a few times. The V call is TRBV20-1, the J call TRBJ2-7; D might be TRBD1 (5 bases). Germline loops: CDR1 DFQATT, CDR2 SNEGSKA (reference sequence). Trimming shortened V by 0 bases and J by 0 bases, and 9 bases separated the two germline ends. The CDR3 contains 14 residues. The CDR3 is CSARDLDSSYEQYV. CDR3 DNA sequence: TGCAGTGCTAGAGATCTCGACAGCTCCTACGAGCAGTACGTC.

This clonotype was detected once. CDR3 sequence: CASSRSGAGANVLTF. The CDR3, as DNA: TGTGCCAGCAGTCGATCAGGGGCTGGGGCCAACGTCCTGACTTTC. This chain joins TRBV7-2 and TRBJ2-6; weak D call: TRBD1 (6 bases). Per germline, CDR1 SGHTA and CDR2 FQGNSA. The CDR3 length is 15 residues. V was trimmed by 6 bases and J by 2 bases, leaving 11 bases between them. Together with reference TRBV7-2 and TRBJ2-6, the CDR3 gives the full variable domain: GAGVSQSPSNKVTEKGKDVELRCDPISGHTALYWYRQSLGQGLEFLIYFQGNSAPDKSGLPSDRFSAERTGGSVSTLTIQRTQQEDSAVYLCASSRSGAGANVLTFGAGSRLTVL.

This clonotype was counted between two and nine times. The V gene is TRBV12-3 or TRBV12-4, the J gene TRBJ1-1; perhaps TRBD1 as D (6 bases). This CDR3 is 14 amino acids long. The V gene lost 5 bases and the J gene lost 1 base, with 11 bases spanning the gap. The CDR3 DNA follows: TGTGCCAGCAGTCATACGACAGGGAACACTGAAGCTTTCTTT. It is translated as CASSHTTGNTEAFF.

The chain uses TRBV20-1 and TRBJ2-5, with D perhaps TRBD1 (5 bases). Trimming cost V 1 base and J 4 bases, with 10 bases left between them. This CDR3 region has 13 residues. The germline gives CDR1 DFQATT, CDR2 SNEGSKA (reference sequence). The CDR3 DNA sequence: TGCAGTGCTAGAGGGGGCGCCCCAGAGACCCAGTACTTC. Its protein product is CSARGGAPETQYF.

The chain carries TRBV7-3 and TRBJ2-2; 9 bases align to TRBD2. The CDR3 has 16 amino acids. With V trimmed by 2 bases and J by 5 bases, 6 bases remained unmatched. The V gene's germline CDR1 is SGHTA and CDR2 FQGTGA. The CDR3 DNA is TGTGCCAGCAGCTTAGGGTCCCTAGCGGGGACCGGGGAGCTGTTTTTT. It is translated as CASSLGSLAGTGELFF.

There are many counts of this clonotype. The CDR3 is CASSLSGGPEQFF. CDR3 nucleotides: TGTGCCAGCAGTTTAAGTGGGGGTCCTGAGCAGTTCTTC. The rearrangement joins TRBV12-3 or TRBV12-4 to TRBJ2-1, with D perhaps TRBD1 or TRBD2 (5 bases each). This CDR3 is 13 amino acids long. V gave up 2 bases and J gave up 9 bases, with 11 bases separating them.

This clonotype was detected many times. CDR3 protein: CASSHSGFETQYF. The CDR3 coding sequence is TGTGCCAGCAGTCATAGTGGGTTCGAGACCCAGTACTTC. V usage is TRBV13 and J usage is TRBJ2-5; D gene unclear. Looked up from germline, CDR1 is PRHDT and CDR2 is FYEKMQ (reference sequence). V lost 6 bases and J lost 5, with 13 bases in between. The CDR3 length is 13 residues.

In its sample, this clonotype was seen many times. The chain recombines TRBV20-1 with TRBJ2-7, with D perhaps being TRBD1 or TRBD2 (5 bases each). CDR1 and CDR2 (germline): DFQATT, SNEGSKA (reference sequence). CDR3 length: 13 residues. Trimming took off 2 bases at V and 4 bases at J, with 12 bases between the two ends. The CDR3 protein is CSARRGRRYEQYF. Written as DNA, the CDR3 is TGCAGTGCTAGACGGGGCAGACGTTACGAGCAGTACTTC.

The chain uses TRBV18 and TRBJ1-4, with TRBD1 as a possible D gene (6 bases). The germline CDR1 and CDR2 sequences are KGHSH and LQKENI. This CDR3 has 16 amino acids. V was clipped by 2 bases and J by 5 bases, with 15 bases between them. DNA for the CDR3: TGTGCCAGCTCACCAAAAGAAGGGACAAAGAATGAAAAACTGTTTTTT. Encoded protein: CASSPKEGTKNEKLFF.

V gene TRBV20-1 combines with J gene TRBJ2-1; 7 bases line up with TRBD1. Germline trimming cut 5 bases from V and 6 bases from J; bases unmatched to any gene: 10. Per the germline V gene, CDR1 is DFQATT and CDR2 is SNEGSKA (reference sequence). CDR3 size: 14 residues. CDR3 in amino acids: CSAFRDRYFNEQFF. The CDR3 DNA follows: TGCAGTGCTTTCCGGGACAGATATTTCAATGAGCAGTTCTTC.

The chain joins TRBV7-9 to TRBJ2-7; 10 positions agree with TRBD1. The V and J ends lost 1 base and 2 bases, in that order; junction bases with no gene match: 5. Germline assignment: CDR1 SEHNR and CDR2 FQNEAQ (reference sequence). The CDR3 has 16 amino acids. CDR3 amino acids: CASSLEPGQGTYEQYF. The CDR3 DNA is TGTGCCAGCAGCTTAGAGCCGGGACAGGGGACCTACGAGCAGTACTTC.

This rearrangement joins TRBV15 to TRBJ1-3; maybe TRBD1 (5 bases). Germline CDR1 LNHNV, CDR2 YYDKDF (reference sequence). The length of the CDR3 is 15 residues. V lost 1 base and J lost 6, with 13 bases in between. CDR3: CATSRARGLVNTIYF. CDR3 sequence (DNA): TGTGCCACCAGCAGAGCGAGGGGATTGGTAAACACCATATATTTT. The full variable domain, completed using reference TRBV15 and TRBJ1-3, is DAMVIQNPRYQVTQFGKPVTLSCSQTLNHNVMYWYQQKSSQAPKLLFHYYDKDFNNEADTPDNFQSRRPNTSFCFLDIRSPGLGDTAMYLCATSRARGLVNTIYFGEGSWLTVV.

The chain links TRBV7-2 to TRBJ2-7; possible D gene TRBD2, 7 bases. CDR3 size: 13 residues. Germline CDR1 SGHTA, CDR2 FQGNSA. The V and J ends lost 2 bases and 7 bases respectively, with 12 bases between them. This CDR3 reads CASSLTGGREQYF. The CDR3 nucleotides are TGTGCCAGCAGCTTAACCGGGGGGCGGGAGCAGTACTTC.